The next 5 T cell receptor beta chains were all read from a single sample in a study of control samples from healthy donors and cancer patients (dated by TCRdb to about 2020). The library was obtained by the immunoSEQ multiplex PCR assay. TCRdb retrieved this table from immuneACCESS and kept in-frame rearrangements only. Not all clones are present; in checked studies, unresolved V genes account for under half, and no reason is known for the remainder. Per the sample table, the count is under 200,000 clones. About 2.2% of the sample belongs to the ten largest clones. What was sequenced was blood. These receptors were collected from a woman in her thirties in good health.

The CDR3 reads CASRQEGFGGYTF. The CDR3 DNA follows: TGTGCCAGTCGACAGGAGGGTTTTGGGGGCTACACCTTC. The rearrangement joins TRBV19 to TRBJ1-2; possible D gene TRBD1, 6 bases. CDR3 length: 13 amino acids. The germline CDR1 and CDR2 sequences are LNHDA and SQIVND (reference sequence). The V end was cut by 8 bases, the J end by 8 bases, with 18 bases between.

The chain joins TRBV7-2 to TRBJ2-7; 8 bases are shared with TRBD1. V dropped 2 bases and J dropped 5; count of bases not matched to a gene: 8. CDR1 SGHTA and CDR2 FQGNSA come from the germline V gene. CDR3 length: 15 residues. The DNA for the CDR3 is TGTGCCAGCAGCTTATCGGGCAGGGGGCAAAACGAGCAGTACTTC. This translates into CASSLSGRGQNEQYF.

The chain carries TRBV4-1 and TRBJ1-2, with D tentatively TRBD1 (5 bases). Germline lookup yields CDR1 MGHRA and CDR2 YSYEKL. The V and J ends lost 0 bases and 4 bases respectively, with 9 bases between them. There are 14 residues in the CDR3. CDR3 sequence reads: CASSQDEGIYGYTF. The CDR3 nucleotides are TGCGCCAGCAGCCAAGATGAGGGGATCTATGGCTACACCTTC.

V gene TRBV4-2 combines with J gene TRBJ2-7; 11 bases are a match to TRBD2. Germline CDR1 is LGHNA and CDR2 is YNFKEQ. The trim removed 4 bases at V and 7 bases at J, leaving 6 bases unmatched. The CDR3 loop spans 14 amino acids. CDR3 sequence (DNA): TGTGCCAGCAGCCCACTAGCGGGGGACGGGGAGCAGTACTTC. It yields the protein CASSPLAGDGEQYF.

The gene calls are TRBV7-9 and TRBJ2-7; D might be TRBD1 or TRBD2, each matching 6 bases. Germline V gene sequence: CDR1 SEHNR, CDR2 FQNEAQ (reference sequence). V was clipped by 2 bases and J by 5 bases, with 16 bases between them. CDR3 length: 15 amino acids. This CDR3 reads CASSLNLGGMNEQYF. CDR3 nucleotides: TGTGCCAGCAGCTTAAATTTGGGGGGCATGAACGAGCAGTACTTC.